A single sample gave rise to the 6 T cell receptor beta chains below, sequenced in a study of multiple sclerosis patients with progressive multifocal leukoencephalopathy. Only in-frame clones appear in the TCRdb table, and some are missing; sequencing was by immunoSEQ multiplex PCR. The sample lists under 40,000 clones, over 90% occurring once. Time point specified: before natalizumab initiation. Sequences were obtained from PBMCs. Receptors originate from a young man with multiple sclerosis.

The CDR3 region is CASSQDRTYGYTF. In DNA, the CDR3 is TGCGCCAGCAGCCAAGATCGGACCTATGGCTACACCTTC. This sequence joins TRBV4-3 and TRBJ1-2; D unresolved. The V gene's germline CDR1 is LGHNA and CDR2 YSLEER. V lost 0 bases to trimming and J lost 4 bases, with 6 bases between them. The CDR3 length is 13 residues.

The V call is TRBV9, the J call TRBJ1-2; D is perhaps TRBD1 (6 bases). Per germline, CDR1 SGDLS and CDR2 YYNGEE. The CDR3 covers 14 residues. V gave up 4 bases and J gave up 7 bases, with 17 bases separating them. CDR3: CASSPRRGAGGYTF. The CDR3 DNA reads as TGTGCCAGCAGCCCGAGACGGGGGGCGGGTGGCTACACCTTC. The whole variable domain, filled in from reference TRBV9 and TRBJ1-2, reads DSGVTQTPKHLITATGQRVTLRCSPRSGDLSVYWYQQSLDQGLQFLIQYYNGEERAKGNILERFSAQQFPDLHSELNLSSLELGDSALYFCASSPRRGAGGYTFGSGTRLTVV.

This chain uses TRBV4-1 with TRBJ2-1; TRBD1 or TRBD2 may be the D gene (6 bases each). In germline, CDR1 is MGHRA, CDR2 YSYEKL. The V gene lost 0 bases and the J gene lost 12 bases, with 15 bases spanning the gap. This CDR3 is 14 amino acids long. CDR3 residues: CASSQDQRGVVQFF. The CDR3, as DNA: TGCGCCAGCAGCCAAGACCAGAGGGGGGTAGTGCAGTTCTTC.

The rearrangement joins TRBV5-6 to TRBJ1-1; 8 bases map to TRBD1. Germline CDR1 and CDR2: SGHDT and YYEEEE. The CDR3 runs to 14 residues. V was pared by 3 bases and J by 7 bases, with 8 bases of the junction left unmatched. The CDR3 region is CASSWAGGAVEAFF. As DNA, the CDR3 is TGTGCCAGCAGCTGGGCAGGGGGCGCGGTTGAAGCTTTCTTT.

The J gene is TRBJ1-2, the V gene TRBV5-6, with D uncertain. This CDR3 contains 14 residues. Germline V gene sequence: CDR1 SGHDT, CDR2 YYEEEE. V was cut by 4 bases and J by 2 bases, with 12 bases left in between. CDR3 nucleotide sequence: TGTGCCAGCAGCCCATCCCAGGCGAACTATGGCTACACCTTC. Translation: CASSPSQANYGYTF.

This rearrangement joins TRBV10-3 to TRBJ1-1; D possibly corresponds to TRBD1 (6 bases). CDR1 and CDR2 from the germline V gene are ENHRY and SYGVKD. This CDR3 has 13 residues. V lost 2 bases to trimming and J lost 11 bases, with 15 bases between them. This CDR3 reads CAISERGNGKAFF. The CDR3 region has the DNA TGTGCCATCAGTGAGAGGGGGAACGGAAAGGCTTTCTTT.